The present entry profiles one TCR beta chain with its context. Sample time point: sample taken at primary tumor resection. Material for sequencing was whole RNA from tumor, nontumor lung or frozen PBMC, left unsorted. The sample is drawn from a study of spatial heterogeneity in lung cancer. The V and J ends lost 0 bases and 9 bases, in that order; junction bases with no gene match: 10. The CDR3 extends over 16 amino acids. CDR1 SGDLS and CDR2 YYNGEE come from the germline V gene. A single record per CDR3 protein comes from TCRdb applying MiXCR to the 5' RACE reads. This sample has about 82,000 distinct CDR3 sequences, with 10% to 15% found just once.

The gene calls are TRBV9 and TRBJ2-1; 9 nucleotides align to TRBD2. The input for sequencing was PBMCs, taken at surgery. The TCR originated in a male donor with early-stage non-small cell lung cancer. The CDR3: CASSVVLAGAPGEQFF. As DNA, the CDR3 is TGTGCCAGCAGCGTAGTGTTAGCGGGAGCTCCGGGTGAGCAGTTCTTC.